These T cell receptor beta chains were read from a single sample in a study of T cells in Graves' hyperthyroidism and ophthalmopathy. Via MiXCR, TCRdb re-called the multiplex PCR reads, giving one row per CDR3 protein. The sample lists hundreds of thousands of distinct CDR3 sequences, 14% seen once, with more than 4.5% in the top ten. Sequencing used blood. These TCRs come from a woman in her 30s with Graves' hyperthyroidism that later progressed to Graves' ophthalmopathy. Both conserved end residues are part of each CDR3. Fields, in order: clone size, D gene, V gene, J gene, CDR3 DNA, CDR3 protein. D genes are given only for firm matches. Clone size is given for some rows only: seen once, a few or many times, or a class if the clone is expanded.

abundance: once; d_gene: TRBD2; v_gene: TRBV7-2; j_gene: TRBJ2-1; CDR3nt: TGTGCCAGCAGTCAGCCATCGGGACTAGCGTCGAGAAACTACAATGAGCAGTTCTTC; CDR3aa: CASSQPSGLASRNYNEQFF
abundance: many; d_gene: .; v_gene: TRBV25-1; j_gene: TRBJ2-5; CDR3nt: TGTGCCAGCAGTCGGGCAGGGGATGAGACCCAGTACTTC; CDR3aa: CASSRAGDETQYF
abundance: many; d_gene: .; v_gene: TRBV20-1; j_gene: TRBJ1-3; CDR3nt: TGCAGTGCTCCAGGGGATCCCTCTGGAAACACCATATATTTT; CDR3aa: CSAPGDPSGNTIYF
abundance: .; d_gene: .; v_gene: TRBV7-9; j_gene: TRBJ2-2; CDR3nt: TGTGCCAGCAGCGCAAACAGGGCGAACACCGGGGAGCTGTTTTTT; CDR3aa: CASSANRANTGELFF
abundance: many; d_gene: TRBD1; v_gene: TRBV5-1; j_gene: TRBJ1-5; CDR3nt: TGCGCCAGCAGCTTAGGGACAGATCAGCCCCAGCATTTT; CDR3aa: CASSLGTDQPQHF
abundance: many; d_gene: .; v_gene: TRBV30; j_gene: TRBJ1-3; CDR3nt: TGTGCCTGGAGTATAGGCCTTGGAAACACCATATATTTT; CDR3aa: CAWSIGLGNTIYF
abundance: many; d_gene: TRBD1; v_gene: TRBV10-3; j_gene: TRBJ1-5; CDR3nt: TGTGCCATCAGCGCCGACAGGGACTGGGGTAGCAATCAGCCCCAGCATTTT; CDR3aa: CAISADRDWGSNQPQHF
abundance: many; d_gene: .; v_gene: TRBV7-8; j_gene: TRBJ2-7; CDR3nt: TGTGCCAGCAGCGGTAAAGTGTCTCCCTACGAGCAGTACTTC; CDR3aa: CASSGKVSPYEQYF
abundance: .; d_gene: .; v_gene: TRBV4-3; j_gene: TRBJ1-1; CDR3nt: TGCGCCAGCAGCCAATTGACACCAGACACTGAAGCTTTCTTT; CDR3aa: CASSQLTPDTEAFF
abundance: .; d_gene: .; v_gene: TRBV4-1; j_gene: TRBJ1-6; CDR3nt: TGCGCCAGCAGCCAAGACTCAATCGATTCACCCCTCCACTTT; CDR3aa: CASSQDSIDSPLHF
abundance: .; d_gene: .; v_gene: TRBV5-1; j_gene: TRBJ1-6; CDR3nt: TGCGCCAGCAGCTTGGAGGCAGGTAGCTCCTATAATTCACCCCTCCACTTT; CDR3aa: CASSLEAGSSYNSPLHF
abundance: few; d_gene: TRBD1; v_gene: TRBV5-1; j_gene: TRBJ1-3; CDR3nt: TGCGCCAGCAGCTTTTATGCAGGGGGTGGAAACACCATATATTTT; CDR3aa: CASSFYAGGGNTIYF
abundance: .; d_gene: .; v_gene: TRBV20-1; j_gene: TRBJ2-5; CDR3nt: TGCAGTGCTGGACGGCTACAAGAGACCCAGTACTTC; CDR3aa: CSAGRLQETQYF
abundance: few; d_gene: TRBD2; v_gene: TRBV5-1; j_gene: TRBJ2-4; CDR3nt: TGCGCCAGCAGCCAGAACGGGCTAGCGGGAGAGGATGGCATTCAGTACTTC; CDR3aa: CASSQNGLAGEDGIQYF
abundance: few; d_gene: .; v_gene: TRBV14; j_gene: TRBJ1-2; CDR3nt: TGTGCCAGCAGCCCAGGATACTGGGGCGACGGTGGCTACACCTTC; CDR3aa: CASSPGYWGDGGYTF
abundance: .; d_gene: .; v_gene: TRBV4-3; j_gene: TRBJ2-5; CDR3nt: TGCGCCAGCAGCCAAGATCTTGGGAGGCAAGAGACCCAGTACTTC; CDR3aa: CASSQDLGRQETQYF
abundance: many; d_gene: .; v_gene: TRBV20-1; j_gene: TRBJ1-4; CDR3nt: TGCAGTGCTAGCCCTATGTGGGAAAAACTGTTTTTT; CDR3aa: CSASPMWEKLFF
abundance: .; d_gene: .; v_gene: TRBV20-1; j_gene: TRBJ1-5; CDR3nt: TGCAGTGCTAGGGACGGCAGGGAGGGCAATCAGCCCCAGCATTTT; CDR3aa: CSARDGREGNQPQHF
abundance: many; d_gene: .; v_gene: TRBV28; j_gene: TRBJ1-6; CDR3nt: TGTGCCAGCAGTTATCCCGGGGGGCAGGGGAGAAGTTCACCCCTCCACTTT; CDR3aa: CASSYPGGQGRSSPLHF
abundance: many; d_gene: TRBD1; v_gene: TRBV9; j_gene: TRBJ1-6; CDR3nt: TGTGCCAGCAGTTACGGACAGGGGAAGGACTCACCCCTCCACTTT; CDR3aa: CASSYGQGKDSPLHF
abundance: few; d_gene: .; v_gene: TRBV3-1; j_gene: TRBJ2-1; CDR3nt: TGTGCCAGCACACAAGAGGGGAATGAGCAGTTCTTC; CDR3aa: CASTQEGNEQFF
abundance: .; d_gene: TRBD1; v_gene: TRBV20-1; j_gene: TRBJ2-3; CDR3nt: TGCAGTGCTAGAGCCGGGGGACAGGGTGCTAGCACAGATACGCAGTATTTT; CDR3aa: CSARAGGQGASTDTQYF
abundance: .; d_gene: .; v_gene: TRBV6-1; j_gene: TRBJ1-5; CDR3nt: TGTGCCAGCCGCATAGGGGGGAATCAGCCCCAGCATTTT; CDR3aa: CASRIGGNQPQHF